This T cell receptor beta chain originates from a study of shared clonotypes between healthy human individuals. Findings and limits, study-wide: Among non-shared clonotypes, generation probabilities were lower than among those shared by all four donors.

As to this clone: The antigen is not known.

Trimming left V 0 bases short and J 0 bases short, with 7 bases between. The CDR3 spans 16 residues. The V gene's germline CDR1 is SGDLS and CDR2 YYNGEE. TCRdb's copy holds only in-frame clones and misses some; the assay was immunoSEQ multiplex PCR. The sample records about 580,000 clones, nearly 98% being singletons. Naive CD8 isolation took CD45RO-negative cells positively selected for CCR7 and excluded terminally differentiated effector memory CD45RA+ cells. Sequencing used naive CD8+ T cells sorted from blood. V is TRBV9 and J is TRBJ2-6; D uncertain. The receptor was derived from a man aged 25-45 years in good health. Written as DNA, the CDR3 is TGTGCCAGCAGCGTAGGCCCAAACTCTGGGGCCAACGTCCTGACTTTC. This encodes CASSVGPNSGANVLTF.